This TCR beta chain was observed in a study of blood T cell repertoires in COVID-19. Method: immunoSEQ multiplex PCR; TCRdb's copy keeps in-frame clones and lacks some. Seen here are 250,000 or so clones, around 90% observed once, and the top ten hold approximately 2.1%. The CDR3 runs 13 residues. Germline V CDR1 and CDR2: SGDLS, YYNGEE. With 0 bases removed from V and 4 bases from J, the gap between germline ends came to 7 bases. The rearrangement links TRBV9 to TRBJ1-1, with D unclear. This TCR derives from a woman aged 55-69 years with COVID-19, enrolled during active disease. The sequenced sample consisted of peripheral blood. The chain's CDR3 is CASSVAGSTEAFF. The CDR3 DNA is TGTGCCAGCAGCGTAGCGGGTAGCACTGAAGCTTTCTTT.